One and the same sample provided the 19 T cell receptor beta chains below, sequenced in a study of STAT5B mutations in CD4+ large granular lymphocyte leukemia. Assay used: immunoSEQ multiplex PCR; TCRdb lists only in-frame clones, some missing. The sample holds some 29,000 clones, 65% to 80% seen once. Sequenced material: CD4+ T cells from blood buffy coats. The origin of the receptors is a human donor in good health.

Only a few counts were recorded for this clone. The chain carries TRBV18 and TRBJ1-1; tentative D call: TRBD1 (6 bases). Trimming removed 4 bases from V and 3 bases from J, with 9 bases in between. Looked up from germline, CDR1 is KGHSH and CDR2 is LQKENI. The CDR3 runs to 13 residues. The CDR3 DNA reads TGTGCCAGCTCACGGGGGCGCGACACTGAAGCTTTCTTT. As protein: CASSRGRDTEAFF.

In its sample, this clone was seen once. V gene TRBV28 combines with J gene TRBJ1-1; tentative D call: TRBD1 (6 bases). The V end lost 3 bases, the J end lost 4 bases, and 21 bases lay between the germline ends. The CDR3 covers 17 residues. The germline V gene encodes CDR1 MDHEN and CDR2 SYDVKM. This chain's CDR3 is CASSFRGLGLGTTEAFF. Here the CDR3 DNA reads TGTGCCAGCAGTTTTCGGGGGCTCGGACTGGGGACCACTGAAGCTTTCTTT.

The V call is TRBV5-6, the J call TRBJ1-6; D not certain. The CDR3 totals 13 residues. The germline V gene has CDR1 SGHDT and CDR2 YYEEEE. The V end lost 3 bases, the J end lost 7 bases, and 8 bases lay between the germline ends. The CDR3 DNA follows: TGTGCCAGCAGCTCGCAGATGAATTCACCCCTCCACTTT. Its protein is CASSSQMNSPLHF.

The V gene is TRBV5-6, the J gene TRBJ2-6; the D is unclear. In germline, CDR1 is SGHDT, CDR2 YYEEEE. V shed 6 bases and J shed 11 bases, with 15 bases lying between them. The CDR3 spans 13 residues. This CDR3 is CASNPRALDVLTF. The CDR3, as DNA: TGTGCCAGCAACCCACGAGCCTTAGACGTCCTGACTTTC.

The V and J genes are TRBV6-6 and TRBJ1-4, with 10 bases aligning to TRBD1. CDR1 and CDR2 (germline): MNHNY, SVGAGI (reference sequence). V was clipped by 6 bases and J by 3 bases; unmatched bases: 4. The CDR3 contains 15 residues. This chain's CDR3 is CASREGQGPNEKLFF. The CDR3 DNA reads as TGTGCCAGCAGGGAGGGACAGGGGCCTAATGAAAAACTGTTTTTT.

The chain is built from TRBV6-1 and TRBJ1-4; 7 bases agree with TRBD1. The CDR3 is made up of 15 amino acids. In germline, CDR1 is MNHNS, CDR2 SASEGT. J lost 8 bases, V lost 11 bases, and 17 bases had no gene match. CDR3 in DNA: TGTGCCGCGCAACAAATAACAGGGGCTGGAGAAAAACTGTTTTTT. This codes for CAAQQITGAGEKLFF.

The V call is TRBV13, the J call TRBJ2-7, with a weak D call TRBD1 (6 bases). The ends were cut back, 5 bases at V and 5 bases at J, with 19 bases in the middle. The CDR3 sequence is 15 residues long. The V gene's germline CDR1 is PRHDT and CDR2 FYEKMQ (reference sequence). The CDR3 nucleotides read TGTGCCAGCAGCCTCCCTGGAACAGGGTTGAACGAGCAGTACTTC. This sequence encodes CASSLPGTGLNEQYF.

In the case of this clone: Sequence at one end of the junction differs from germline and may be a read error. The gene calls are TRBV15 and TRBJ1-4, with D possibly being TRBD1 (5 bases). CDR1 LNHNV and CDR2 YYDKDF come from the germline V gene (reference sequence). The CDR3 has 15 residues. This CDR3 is CATGRDRLVGEKLFF. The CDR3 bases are TGTGCCACCGGCAGGGATAGGCTAGTCGGTGAAAAACTGTTTTTT.

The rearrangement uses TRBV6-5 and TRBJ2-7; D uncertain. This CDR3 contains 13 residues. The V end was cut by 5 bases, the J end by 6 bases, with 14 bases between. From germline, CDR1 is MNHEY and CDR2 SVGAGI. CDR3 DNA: TGTGCCAGCAGTACCCGCCCTCTCGGCGAGCAGTACTTC. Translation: CASSTRPLGEQYF.

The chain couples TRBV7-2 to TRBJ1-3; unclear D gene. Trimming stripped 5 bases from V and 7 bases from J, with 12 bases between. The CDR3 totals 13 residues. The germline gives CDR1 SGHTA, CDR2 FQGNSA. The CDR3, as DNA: TGTGCCAGCAGCATGGGAGGGTTCAACACCATATATTTT. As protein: CASSMGGFNTIYF.

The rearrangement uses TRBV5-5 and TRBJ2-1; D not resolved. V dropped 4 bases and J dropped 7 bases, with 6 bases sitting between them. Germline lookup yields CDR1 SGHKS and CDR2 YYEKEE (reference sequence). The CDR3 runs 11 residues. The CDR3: CASSPRNEQFF. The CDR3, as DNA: TGTGCCAGCAGCCCTAGGAATGAGCAGTTCTTC.

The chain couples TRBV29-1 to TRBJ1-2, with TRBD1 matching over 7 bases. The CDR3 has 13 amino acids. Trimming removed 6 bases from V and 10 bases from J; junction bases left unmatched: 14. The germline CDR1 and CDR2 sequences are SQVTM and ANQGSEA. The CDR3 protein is CSVATGQGVDYTF. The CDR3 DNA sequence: TGCAGCGTCGCGACAGGGCAGGGGGTGGACTACACCTTC.

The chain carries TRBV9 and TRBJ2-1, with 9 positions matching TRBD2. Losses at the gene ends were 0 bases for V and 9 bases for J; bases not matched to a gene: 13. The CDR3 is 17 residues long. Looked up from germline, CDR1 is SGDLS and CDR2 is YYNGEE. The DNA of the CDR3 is TGTGCCAGCAGCGTAGTGGCTAGCGGGGTGTCCGGGCGTGAGCAGTTCTTC. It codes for CASSVVASGVSGREQFF. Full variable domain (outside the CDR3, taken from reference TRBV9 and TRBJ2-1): DSGVTQTPKHLITATGQRVTLRCSPRSGDLSVYWYQQSLDQGLQFLIQYYNGEERAKGNILERFSAQQFPDLHSELNLSSLELGDSALYFCASSVVASGVSGREQFFGPGTRLTVL.

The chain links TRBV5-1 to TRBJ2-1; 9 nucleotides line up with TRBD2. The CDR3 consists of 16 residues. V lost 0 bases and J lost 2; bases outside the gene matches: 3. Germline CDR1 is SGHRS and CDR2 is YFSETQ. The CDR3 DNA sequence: TGCGCCAGCAGCTTGGATCTAGCGGGGACCTACAATGAGCAGTTCTTC. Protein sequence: CASSLDLAGTYNEQFF.

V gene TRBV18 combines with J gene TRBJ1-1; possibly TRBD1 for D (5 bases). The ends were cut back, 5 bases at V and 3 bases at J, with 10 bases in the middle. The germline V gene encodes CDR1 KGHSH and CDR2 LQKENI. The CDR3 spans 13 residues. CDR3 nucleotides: TGTGCCAGCTCAACGGGGGAGGACACTGAAGCTTTCTTT. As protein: CASSTGEDTEAFF.

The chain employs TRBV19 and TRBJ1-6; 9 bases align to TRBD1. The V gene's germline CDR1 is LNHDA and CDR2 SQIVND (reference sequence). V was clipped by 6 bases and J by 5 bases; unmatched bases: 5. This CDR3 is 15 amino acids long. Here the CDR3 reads CASRGQGGHNSPLHF. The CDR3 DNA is TGTGCCAGTAGGGGACAGGGAGGCCATAATTCACCCCTCCACTTT.

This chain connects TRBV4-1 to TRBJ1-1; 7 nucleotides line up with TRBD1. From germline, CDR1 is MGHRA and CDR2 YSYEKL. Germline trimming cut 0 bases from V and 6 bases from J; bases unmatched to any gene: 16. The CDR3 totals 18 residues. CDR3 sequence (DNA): TGCGCCAGCAGCCAAGATGGAGGGGGCTCCATGATCGAACCTGAAGCTTTCTTT. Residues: CASSQDGGGSMIEPEAFF.

The CDR3 region is CSVEDRGATDTQYF. CDR3 nucleotide sequence: TGCAGCGTTGAGGACAGGGGAGCCACAGATACGCAGTATTTT. The rearrangement joins TRBV29-1 to TRBJ2-3; TRBD1 agrees at 9 bases. Losses at the gene ends were 3 bases for V and 2 bases for J; bases not matched to a gene: 3. The CDR3 runs 14 residues. Germline CDR1 reads SQVTM; CDR2 reads ANQGSEA.

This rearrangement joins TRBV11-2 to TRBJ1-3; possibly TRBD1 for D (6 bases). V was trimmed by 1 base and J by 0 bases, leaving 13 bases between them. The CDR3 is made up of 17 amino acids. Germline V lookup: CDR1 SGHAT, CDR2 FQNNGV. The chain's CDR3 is CASSLATGNPSGNTIYF. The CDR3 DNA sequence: TGTGCCAGCAGCTTAGCTACAGGGAACCCCTCTGGAAACACCATATATTTT.